The present TCR beta chain was sequenced within a study of T cell repertoires in cytomegalovirus infection. Study in general: Recently described HLA-C-restricted plus well-studied HLA-B-restricted CMV epitopes were used. Evidence of both CMV infection and a matching HLA type came from public TCR beta signatures.

This CDR3 is built from 16 residues. V was pared by 5 bases and J by 0 bases, with 6 bases of the junction left unmatched. Germline V gene data show CDR1 as MNHEY and CDR2 as SVGAGI. MiXCR, run by TCRdb on the reads, gives a single entry per CDR3 protein. Among 600,000 to 700,000 distinct CDR3 sequences listed, around a third were seen once. Study-wide results and caveats: Clonotype analysis showed dominance of the ex vivo response by HLA-C-restricted CMV-specific TCR beta clonotypes.

Turning to this clonotype: Antigen unknown.

Here the sequenced sample was cultured PBMCs, taken from culture after CMV antigen stimulation. The source of this sequence is a human donor in good health (CMV status not recorded). Some clones in this sample may be carry-over from other donors' samples. The chain couples TRBV6-5 to TRBJ1-1; TRBD1 aligns across 10 bases. The chain's CDR3 is CASSRTGGSMNTEAFF. CDR3 DNA: TGTGCCAGCAGTCGGACAGGGGGATCCATGAACACTGAAGCTTTCTTT.